What follows is one T cell receptor (beta chain) and its context. This record belongs to a study of blood T cell repertoires in COVID-19. At the level of the study: Samples came from the United States, Italy and Spain, spanning acute and convalescent COVID-19. Sample material is recorded as cDNA or gDNA derived from T cells, B-cell-depleted T cells, or PBMCs.

Per the study methods: The assay estimated nucleated cells by amplifying reference gene primers. Sequenced by immunoSEQ multiplex PCR; TCRdb stores in-frame clones only, minus some. V and J calls and clone size are given by that table; D and trimming were obtained from the DNA. Among roughly 110,000 clones, about 85% were seen once, and the ten largest hold approximately 1.3%. The CDR3 spans 17 residues. CDR1 and CDR2 from the germline V gene are SGHRS and YFSETQ. Trimming at V came to 0 bases and at J to 1 base, leaving 8 bases not matched to a gene. This receptor was obtained from a man between 35 and 55 years old with acute or convalescent COVID-19. V usage is TRBV5-1 and J usage is TRBJ2-5, with TRBD2 matching 8 bases. Sequencing was done on a sample of peripheral blood. The CDR3 sequence: CASSLDPAGEPQETQYF. The CDR3 DNA follows: TGCGCCAGCAGCTTGGACCCAGCGGGAGAACCCCAAGAGACCCAGTACTTC.